Given below is one T cell receptor (beta chain) in context. The data belong to a study of technical replicates of blood from a few donors. The table came from immunoSEQ multiplex PCR; TCRdb's copy has only in-frame clones and leaves some out. In the table there are 60,000 to 90,000 clones, approximately 96% of which are singletons. Deletions cut 1 base from V and 4 bases from J, with 9 bases between. This CDR3 spans 13 amino acids. In germline, CDR1 is SGDLS, CDR2 YYNGEE. Sequencing input: T cells isolated from PBMCs. The chain links TRBV9 to TRBJ2-7; tentative D call: TRBD2 (5 bases). The TCR was taken from a human donor in good health. CDR3 DNA: TGTGCCAGCAGCGTATCCGGGATATACGAGCAGTACTTC. Its protein product is CASSVSGIYEQYF.